This entry features one T cell receptor beta chain sequence. Its antigen is undetermined. TCRdb independently ran MiXCR on the RT-PCR reads; one entry per CDR3 protein. Here the sample spans around 650,000 distinct CDR3 sequences, less than 20% being singletons. The data belong to a study of response to subunit inactivated influenza vaccine. Study-wide results and caveats: Seasonal influenza vaccination, on each occasion, was suggested by the authors to recruit few new T cells.

The CDR3 runs 14 residues. The V end lost 2 bases, the J end lost 4 bases, and 11 bases lay between the germline ends. Germline V gene lookup returns CDR1 MDHEN and CDR2 SYDVKM. The source is a man in his forties or fifties who received an inactivated influenza vaccine. The V call is TRBV28, the J call TRBJ2-5; no clear D gene. The material sequenced was PBMCs from blood, taken approximately 12 days after vaccination. CDR3 region: CASSLLGNRETQYF. The CDR3 DNA reads TGTGCCAGCAGTTTACTAGGGAACAGAGAGACCCAGTACTTC.